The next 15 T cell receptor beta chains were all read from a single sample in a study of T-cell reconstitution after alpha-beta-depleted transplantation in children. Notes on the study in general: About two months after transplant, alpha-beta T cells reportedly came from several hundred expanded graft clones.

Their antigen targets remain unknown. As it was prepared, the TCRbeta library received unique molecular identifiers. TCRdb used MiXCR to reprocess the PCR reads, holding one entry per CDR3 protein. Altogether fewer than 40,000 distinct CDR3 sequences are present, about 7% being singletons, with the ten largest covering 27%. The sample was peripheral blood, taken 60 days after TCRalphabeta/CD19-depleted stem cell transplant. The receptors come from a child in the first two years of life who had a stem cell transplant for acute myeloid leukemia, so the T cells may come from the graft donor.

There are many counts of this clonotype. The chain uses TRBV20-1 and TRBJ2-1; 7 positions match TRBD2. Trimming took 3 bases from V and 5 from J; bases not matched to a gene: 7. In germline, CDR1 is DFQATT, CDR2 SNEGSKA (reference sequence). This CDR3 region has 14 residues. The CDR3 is CSASRGLVHNEQFF. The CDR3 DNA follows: TGCAGTGCTAGCAGAGGACTAGTCCACAATGAGCAGTTCTTC.

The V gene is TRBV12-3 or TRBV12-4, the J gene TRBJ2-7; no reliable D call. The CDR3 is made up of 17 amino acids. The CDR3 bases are TGTACCTGCTGTTTAGTTCGTGGGTCAAAGGGATTCTACGAGCAGTACTTC. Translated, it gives CTCCLVRGSKGFYEQYF.

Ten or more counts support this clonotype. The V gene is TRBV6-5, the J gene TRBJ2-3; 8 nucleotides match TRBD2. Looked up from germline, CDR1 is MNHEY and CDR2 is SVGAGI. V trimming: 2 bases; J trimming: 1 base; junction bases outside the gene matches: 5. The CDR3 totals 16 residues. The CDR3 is CASSYPRGGGTDTQYF. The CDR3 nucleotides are TGTGCCAGCAGTTACCCCCGGGGGGGAGGCACAGATACGCAGTATTTT.

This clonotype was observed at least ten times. CDR3 sequence: CASSLGERDTEAFF. Here the CDR3 DNA reads TGTGCCAGCAGCCTGGGGGAGAGGGACACTGAAGCTTTCTTT. The V call is TRBV28, the J call TRBJ1-1, with D perhaps matching TRBD1 (5 bases). Trimming stripped 6 bases from V and 3 bases from J, with 14 bases between. Germline CDR1 MDHEN, CDR2 SYDVKM. CDR3 length equals 14 residues.

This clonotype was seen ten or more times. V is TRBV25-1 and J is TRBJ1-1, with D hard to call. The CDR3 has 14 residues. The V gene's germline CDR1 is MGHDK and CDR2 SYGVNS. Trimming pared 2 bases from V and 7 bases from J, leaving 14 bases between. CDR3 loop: CASSEGSGSLEAFF. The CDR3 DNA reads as TGTGCCAGCAGTGAAGGGTCGGGAAGTCTTGAAGCTTTCTTT.

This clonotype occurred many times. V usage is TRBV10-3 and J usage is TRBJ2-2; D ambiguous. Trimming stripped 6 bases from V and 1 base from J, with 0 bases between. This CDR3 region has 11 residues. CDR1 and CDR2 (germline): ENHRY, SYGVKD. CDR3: CAIRNTGELFF. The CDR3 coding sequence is TGTGCCATCAGGAACACCGGGGAGCTGTTTTTT.

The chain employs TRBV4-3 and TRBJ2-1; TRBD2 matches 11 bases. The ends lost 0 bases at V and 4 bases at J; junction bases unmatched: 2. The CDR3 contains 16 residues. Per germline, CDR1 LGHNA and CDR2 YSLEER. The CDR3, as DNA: TGCGCCAGCAGCCAAGATACTAGCGGGAGATACAATGAGCAGTTCTTC. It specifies CASSQDTSGRYNEQFF.

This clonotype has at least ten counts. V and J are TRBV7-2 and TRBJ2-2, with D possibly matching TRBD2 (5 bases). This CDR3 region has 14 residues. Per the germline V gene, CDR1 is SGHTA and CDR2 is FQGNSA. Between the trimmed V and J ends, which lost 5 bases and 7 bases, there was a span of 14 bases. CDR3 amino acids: CASSPWQRSGELFF. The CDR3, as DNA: TGTGCCAGCAGCCCTTGGCAGCGGAGCGGGGAGCTGTTTTTT.

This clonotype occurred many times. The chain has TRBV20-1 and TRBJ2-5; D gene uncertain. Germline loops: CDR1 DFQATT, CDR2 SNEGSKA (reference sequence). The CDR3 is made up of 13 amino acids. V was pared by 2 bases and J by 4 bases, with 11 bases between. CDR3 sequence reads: CSARYEAPETQYF. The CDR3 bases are TGCAGTGCTAGATATGAAGCACCAGAGACCCAGTACTTC.

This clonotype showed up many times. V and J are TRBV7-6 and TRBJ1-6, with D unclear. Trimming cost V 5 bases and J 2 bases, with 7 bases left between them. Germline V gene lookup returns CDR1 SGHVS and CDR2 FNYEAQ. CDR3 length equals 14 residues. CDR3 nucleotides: TGTGCCAGCAGCAGCGGTCCCTATAATTCACCCCTCCACTTT. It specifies CASSSGPYNSPLHF.

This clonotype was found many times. The CDR3 region has the DNA TGTGCCAGCAGCCAAGAGGCTAGCGGGGGGTACACAGATACGCAGTATTTT. It encodes CASSQEASGGYTDTQYF. V is TRBV4-2 and J is TRBJ2-3; TRBD2 matches 11 bases. The V gene's germline CDR1 is LGHNA and CDR2 YNFKEQ. The J segment lost 2 bases and the V segment lost 0 bases, leaving 4 bases of the junction unmatched. This CDR3 has 17 amino acids.

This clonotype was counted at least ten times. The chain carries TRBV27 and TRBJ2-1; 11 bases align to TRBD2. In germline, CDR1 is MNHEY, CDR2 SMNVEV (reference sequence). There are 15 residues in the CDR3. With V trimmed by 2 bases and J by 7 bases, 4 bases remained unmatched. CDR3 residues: CASSLILAGVNEQFF. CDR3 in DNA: TGTGCCAGCAGTTTAATACTAGCGGGAGTGAATGAGCAGTTCTTC.

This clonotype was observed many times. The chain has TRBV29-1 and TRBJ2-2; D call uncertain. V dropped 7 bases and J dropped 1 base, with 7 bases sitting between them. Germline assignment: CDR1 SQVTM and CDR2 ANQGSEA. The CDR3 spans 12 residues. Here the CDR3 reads CSGYLNTGELFF. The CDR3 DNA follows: TGCAGCGGGTATCTGAACACCGGGGAGCTGTTTTTT.

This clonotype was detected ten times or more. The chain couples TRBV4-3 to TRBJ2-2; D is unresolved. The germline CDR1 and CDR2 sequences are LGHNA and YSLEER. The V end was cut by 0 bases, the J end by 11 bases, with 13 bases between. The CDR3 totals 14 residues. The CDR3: CASSQDSWKDELFF. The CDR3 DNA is TGCGCCAGCAGCCAAGATAGCTGGAAGGACGAGCTGTTTTTT.

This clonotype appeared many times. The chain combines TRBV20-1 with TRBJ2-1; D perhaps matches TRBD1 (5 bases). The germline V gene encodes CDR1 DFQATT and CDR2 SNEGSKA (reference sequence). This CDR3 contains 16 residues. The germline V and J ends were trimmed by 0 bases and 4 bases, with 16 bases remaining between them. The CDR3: CSARDPDRDTYNEQFF. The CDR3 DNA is TGCAGTGCTAGAGATCCTGACAGAGACACGTACAATGAGCAGTTCTTC.